A single sample gave rise to the 3 T cell receptor beta chains below, sequenced in a study of identical twins. TCRdb processed the 5' RACE reads anew with MiXCR; each CDR3 protein has one entry. The table records 270,000 or so distinct CDR3 sequences, about 8% of them present only once. The sample was also reused in another study, on yellow fever vaccine responses in identical twins.

Sequenced: CD8+ T cells sorted from blood. Receptors originate from a woman aged 18-29 years in good health.

Only a few counts were recorded for this clonotype. The V gene is TRBV4-1, the J gene TRBJ2-7; no clear D. V lost 5 bases, J lost 7 bases, and 15 bases lay in between. The CDR3 is 13 residues long. CDR1 is MGHRA, CDR2 YSYEKL, per germline. As DNA, the CDR3 is TGCGCCAGCAGCACGGACCCAAGTGGGGAGCAGTACTTC. Its protein is CASSTDPSGEQYF.

The chain joins TRBV7-6 to TRBJ2-7; the match to TRBD2 covers 10 bases. The trim removed 2 bases at V and 4 bases at J, leaving 5 bases unmatched. The CDR3 sequence is 15 residues long. From germline, CDR1 is SGHVS and CDR2 FNYEAQ. The CDR3 here is CASSLSLAGVYEQYF. For the CDR3, the DNA is TGTGCCAGCAGCTTAAGCCTAGCGGGAGTTTACGAGCAGTACTTC.

There are a few counts of this clonotype. The rearrangement joins TRBV7-2 to TRBJ2-7; 9 bases are shared with TRBD2. Germline V gene sequence: CDR1 SGHTA, CDR2 FQGNSA. This CDR3 spans 14 amino acids. Losses at the gene ends were 3 bases for V and 4 bases for J; bases not matched to a gene: 4. This CDR3 is CASSFGGGGYEQYF. The CDR3 DNA follows: TGTGCCAGCAGCTTCGGCGGGGGGGGGTACGAGCAGTACTTC.